Below, 17 T cell receptor beta chains from the same sample are listed, as sequenced in a study of memory CD4+ T cells and cytomegalovirus serostatus. The sort gate was single viable CD3+CD4+CD8-CD45RO+ cells for memory CD4+ T cells. Assay: immunoSEQ multiplex PCR; the TCRdb copy retains only in-frame clones and omits some. The repertoire holds about 75,000 clones, with just under 80% as singletons. The sequencing sample was made of memory CD4+ T cells from blood. Every receptor here comes from an adult in good health and CMV-seropositive.

The chain recombines TRBV18 with TRBJ1-2, with D possibly matching TRBD1 (5 bases). Germline V gene data show CDR1 as KGHSH and CDR2 as LQKENI. There are 14 residues in the CDR3. Trimming took 3 bases from V and 6 from J, leaving 14 bases between them. The CDR3, as DNA: TGTGCCAGCTCACCGCAGCAGGGTTACGATGGCTACACCTTC. This sequence encodes CASSPQQGYDGYTF. The variable domain in full, completed from reference TRBV18 and TRBJ1-2, reads NAGVMQNPRHLVRRRGQEARLRCSPMKGHSHVYWYRQLPEEGLKFMVYLQKENIIDESGMPKERFSAEFPKEGPSILRIQQVVRGDSAAYFCASSPQQGYDGYTFGSGTRLTVV.

V and J are TRBV7-2 and TRBJ1-3; D remains unclear. The CDR3 is 14 residues long. Deletions cut 7 bases from V and 0 bases from J, with 10 bases between. Per the germline V gene, CDR1 is SGHTA and CDR2 is FQGNSA. The CDR3 bases are TGTGCCAGCACACTACTTCGCTCTGGAAACACCATATATTTT. This encodes CASTLLRSGNTIYF.

V and J are TRBV5-5 and TRBJ2-7; the match to TRBD1 covers 7 bases. The germline CDR1 and CDR2 sequences are SGHKS and YYEKEE (reference sequence). J was trimmed by 5 bases and V by 4 bases; bases with no gene match: 3. The CDR3 extends over 12 amino acids. Here the CDR3 reads CASSLGQDEQYF. The CDR3, as DNA: TGTGCCAGCAGCCTCGGACAGGACGAGCAGTACTTC.

V gene TRBV29-1 combines with J gene TRBJ2-5; no definite D call. CDR3 length: 14 amino acids. The germline V gene has CDR1 SQVTM and CDR2 ANQGSEA. Trimming pared 3 bases from V and 2 bases from J, leaving 13 bases between. CDR3 region: CSVDRPYYQETQYF. Written as DNA, the CDR3 is TGCAGCGTTGACCGGCCCTACTATCAAGAGACCCAGTACTTC.

The sample holds a few counts of this clone. The J gene is TRBJ1-6, the V gene TRBV5-1; perhaps TRBD1 as D (5 bases). Germline CDR1 and CDR2: SGHRS and YFSETQ. This CDR3 contains 13 residues. V was pared by 0 bases and J by 19 bases, with 17 bases between. CDR3 residues: CASSLAFGGDPHF. For the CDR3, the DNA is TGCGCCAGCAGCTTGGCCTTTGGAGGGGACCCTCACTTT.

The chain joins TRBV29-1 to TRBJ1-2, with 7 bases lining up with TRBD1. Germline trimming cut 4 bases from V and 6 bases from J; bases unmatched to any gene: 5. CDR3 length equals 12 residues. Per the germline V gene, CDR1 is SQVTM and CDR2 is ANQGSEA. CDR3 amino acids: CSVVEGADGYTF. DNA for the CDR3: TGCAGCGTTGTCGAGGGGGCAGATGGCTACACCTTC. Combining the CDR3 with reference TRBV29-1 and TRBJ1-2 gives the whole variable domain SAVISQKPSRDICQRGTSLTIQCQVDSQVTMMFWYRQQPGQSLTLIATANQGSEATYESGFVIDKFPISRPNLTFSTLTVSNMSPEDSSIYLCSVVEGADGYTFGSGTRLTVV.

This chain uses TRBV19 with TRBJ1-2; D is ambiguous. CDR1 and CDR2 from the germline V gene are LNHDA and SQIVND (reference sequence). The CDR3 is 16 residues long. Deletions cut 3 bases from V and 4 bases from J, with 18 bases between. CDR3: CASSIRTMRGFYGYTF. The DNA of the CDR3 is TGTGCCAGTAGTATTCGGACGATGCGTGGGTTCTATGGCTACACCTTC.

The chain links TRBV9 to TRBJ2-6; D unresolved. Germline assignment: CDR1 SGDLS and CDR2 YYNGEE. The CDR3 is 15 residues long. V lost 1 base to trimming and J lost 0 bases, with 5 bases between them. In DNA form, the CDR3 reads TGTGCCAGCAGCGTACTCCTCTCTGGGGCCAACGTCCTGACTTTC. Encoded protein: CASSVLLSGANVLTF.

The gene calls are TRBV7-8 and TRBJ2-1; 10 bases line up with TRBD2. J lost 2 bases, V lost 1 base, and 2 bases had no gene match. CDR3 size: 16 residues. Germline V gives CDR1 SGHVS, CDR2 FQNEAQ. CDR3 amino acids: CASSLVGLAAYNEQFF. CDR3 in DNA: TGTGCCAGCAGCTTAGTAGGACTAGCGGCCTACAATGAGCAGTTCTTC.

This clone was detected a few times. The chain links TRBV5-1 to TRBJ1-4; weak D call: TRBD1 (6 bases). V was shortened by 5 bases and J by 2 bases, with 10 bases between the two germline ends. The CDR3 spans 14 residues. From germline, CDR1 is SGHRS and CDR2 YFSETQ. CDR3 amino acids: CASSVQGTNEKLFF. CDR3 nucleotides: TGCGCCAGCAGTGTGCAGGGGACTAATGAAAAACTGTTTTTT.

The chain is built from TRBV5-7 and TRBJ2-7; a possible D gene is TRBD2 (6 bases). TRBV5-7 belongs to the ORF category, with a function that is uncertain. The CDR3 totals 17 residues. Trimming removed 1 base from V and 3 bases from J, with 20 bases in between. DNA for the CDR3: TGTGCCAGCAGCTTGACTCCGGGAGTGGGGCAAAACTACGAGCAGTACGTC. It encodes CASSLTPGVGQNYEQYV.

The chain links TRBV6-5 to TRBJ1-1; 8 nucleotides agree with TRBD1. CDR1 is MNHEY, CDR2 SVGAGI, per germline. The CDR3 contains 14 residues. The V segment lost 6 bases and the J segment 5 bases; nucleotides outside the gene matches: 8. The CDR3 sequence is CASRPQGARTEAFF. CDR3 sequence (DNA): TGTGCCAGCAGACCCCAGGGGGCGCGAACTGAAGCTTTCTTT.

The chain is built from TRBV28 and TRBJ2-1; D possibly corresponds to TRBD2 (6 bases). Trimming took off 5 bases at V and 4 bases at J, with 12 bases between the two ends. CDR1 and CDR2 (germline): MDHEN, SYDVKM. This CDR3 region has 14 residues. The chain's CDR3 is CASSMRDGYNEQFF. CDR3 DNA sequence: TGTGCCAGCAGTATGCGGGACGGATACAATGAGCAGTTCTTC.

The chain combines TRBV30 with TRBJ1-2, with a possible D match to TRBD1 (6 bases). This CDR3 is 12 amino acids long. Germline CDR1 reads GTSNPN; CDR2 reads SVGIG (reference sequence). Trimming took 8 bases from V and 6 from J, leaving 16 bases between them. In DNA form, the CDR3 reads TGTGCCCACGTGAGGGGGGGGGATGGCTACACCTTC. It specifies CAHVRGGDGYTF.

The CDR3 region has the DNA TGTGCCAGCAGCTTGGATGAGGGAAATTTTTACAATGAGCAGTTCTTC. It is translated as CASSLDEGNFYNEQFF. This sequence joins TRBV5-6 and TRBJ2-1, with D possibly matching TRBD2 (5 bases). Germline loops: CDR1 SGHDT, CDR2 YYEEEE. With 0 bases removed from V and 4 bases from J, the gap between germline ends came to 14 bases. This CDR3 region has 16 residues.

The rearrangement uses TRBV5-1 and TRBJ2-3; D possibly uses TRBD1 or TRBD2 (5 bases each). The CDR3 contains 17 residues. Germline V gene sequence: CDR1 SGHRS, CDR2 YFSETQ. Trimming stripped 1 base from V and 4 bases from J, with 19 bases between. CDR3 in amino acids: CASSLSSWDRGADTQYF. As DNA, the CDR3 is TGCGCCAGCAGCTTGAGCAGTTGGGACCGAGGGGCAGATACGCAGTATTTT.

The gene calls are TRBV2 and TRBJ2-5; D may match TRBD1 or TRBD2 (5 bases each). Deletions cut 7 bases from V and 1 base from J, with 10 bases between. CDR1 and CDR2 (germline): SNHLY, FYNNEI. The CDR3 sequence is 13 residues long. This CDR3 reads CASKGPLQETQYF. DNA of the CDR3: TGTGCCAGCAAGGGACCACTCCAAGAGACCCAGTACTTC.